The 11 T cell receptor beta chains in this list originate from one sample, sequenced in a study of OX40 agonist ivuxolimab in advanced cancers. Assay used: immunoSEQ multiplex PCR; TCRdb lists only in-frame clones, some missing. The table has 50,000 to 75,000 clones, roughly 81% seen once. Sequencing was performed on CD4+ or CD8+ T cells sorted from blood, taken in a trial of the OX40 agonist ivuxolimab. The receptors were sampled from an adult with an advanced solid tumor such as melanoma, head and neck, liver or kidney cancer.

This rearrangement joins TRBV9 to TRBJ2-3, with D possibly being TRBD1 (6 bases). V was clipped by 0 bases and J by 6 bases, with 14 bases between them. Looked up from germline, CDR1 is SGDLS and CDR2 is YYNGEE. The CDR3 has 15 residues. CDR3 in amino acids: CASSVAGVHMDTQYF. CDR3 nucleotides: TGTGCCAGCAGCGTAGCAGGGGTCCACATGGATACGCAGTATTTT.

This clone has a handful of counts. The rearrangement joins TRBV18 to TRBJ2-7; a possible D gene is TRBD1 (5 bases). The CDR3 totals 14 residues. V was pared by 5 bases and J by 5 bases, with 16 bases between. Germline V gene data show CDR1 as KGHSH and CDR2 as LQKENI. CDR3 protein: CASSEAGQSDEQYF. Here the CDR3 DNA reads TGTGCCAGCTCAGAGGCAGGGCAGTCCGACGAGCAGTACTTC.

This rearrangement joins TRBV7-6 to TRBJ2-3, with D possibly TRBD2 on 5 matching bases. Germline assignment: CDR1 SGHVS and CDR2 FNYEAQ. Trimming cost V 1 base and J 0 bases, with 11 bases left between them. The CDR3 extends over 16 amino acids. The CDR3 coding sequence is TGTGCCAGCAGCTTAGGTGATGGGAGCAGCACAGATACGCAGTATTTT. Amino acids: CASSLGDGSSTDTQYF.

The chain uses TRBV4-2 and TRBJ2-7; D may match TRBD1 or TRBD2 (5 bases each). The CDR3 runs 15 residues. The germline V and J ends were trimmed by 1 base and 0 bases, with 10 bases remaining between them. From germline, CDR1 is LGHNA and CDR2 YNFKEQ. Here the CDR3 reads CASSQGGEGSYEQYF. DNA of the CDR3: TGTGCCAGCAGCCAAGGGGGCGAGGGCTCCTACGAGCAGTACTTC.

Points on this clone: A junction boundary mismatches the germline segment, possibly from a read error. This CDR3 is also generated by other DNA sequences in the sample. The J gene is TRBJ1-1, the V gene TRBV7-2; unclear D gene. The CDR3 loop spans 16 amino acids. The V gene's germline CDR1 is SGHTA and CDR2 FQGNSA. CDR3 DNA: TGTGCCAGCAGCTTAGGTCGGCTAAGGGTTAACACTGAAGCCTTCTTT. Residues: CASSLGRLRVNTEAFF.

The genes are TRBV14 and TRBJ1-2, with D possibly matching TRBD1 (6 bases). Germline V gene sequence: CDR1 SGHDN, CDR2 FVKESK. Trimming shortened V by 5 bases and J by 3 bases, and 10 bases separated the two germline ends. The CDR3 is made up of 13 amino acids. CDR3 bases: TGTGCCAGCAGCGTCAGGGGAGACTATGGCTACACCTTC. It codes for CASSVRGDYGYTF. The full variable domain, rest sourced from reference TRBV14 and TRBJ1-2, is EAGVTQFPSHSVIEKGQTVTLRCDPISGHDNLYWYRRVMGKEIKFLLHFVKESKQDESGMPNNRFLAERTGGTYSTLKVQPAELEDSGVYFCASSVRGDYGYTFGSGTRLTVV.

This chain uses TRBV19 with TRBJ2-2, with D perhaps TRBD1 or TRBD2 (5 bases each). Trimming took off 4 bases at V and 4 bases at J, with 16 bases between the two ends. This CDR3 contains 16 residues. Germline V gives CDR1 LNHDA, CDR2 SQIVND (reference sequence). The CDR3 DNA reads as TGTGCCAGTAGTAGAGAACCGGGACCGGTCACCGGGGAGCTGTTTTTT. Protein sequence: CASSREPGPVTGELFF.

This clone appeared a few times. The chain recombines TRBV7-2 with TRBJ1-4; D remains ambiguous. The germline V gene has CDR1 SGHTA and CDR2 FQGNSA. The ends were cut back, 5 bases at V and 8 bases at J, with 18 bases in the middle. The CDR3 runs to 15 residues. In nucleotides, the CDR3 is TGTGCCAGCAGCCCCAGGAGCGGATTGGGAGAAAAACTGTTTTTT. Translation: CASSPRSGLGEKLFF.

The chain combines TRBV4-1 with TRBJ1-1, with unresolved D. The germline V and J ends were trimmed by 2 bases and 4 bases, with 17 bases remaining between them. CDR3 size: 16 residues. Germline CDR1 and CDR2: MGHRA and YSYEKL. CDR3 in amino acids: CASSQFGLVSGTEAFF. The CDR3 region has the DNA TGCGCCAGCAGCCAATTCGGGCTGGTTAGTGGCACTGAAGCTTTCTTT.

The chain has TRBV12-5 and TRBJ2-1; 15 bases are shared with TRBD2. Germline V gene sequence: CDR1 LGHNT, CDR2 FRNRAP. V was clipped by 0 bases and J by 6 bases; unmatched bases: 9. The CDR3 has 19 amino acids. CDR3 bases: TGTGCTAGTGGTTTGGTACCCCGGTGGACTAGCGGGAGGGTCAATGAGCAGTTCTTC. Protein: CASGLVPRWTSGRVNEQFF.

The chain couples TRBV16 to TRBJ2-1, with 7 nucleotides matching TRBD1. The germline CDR1 and CDR2 sequences are KGHSY and FQNENV. With 6 bases clipped from V and 8 bases from J, the junction kept 4 bases outside the gene matches. The CDR3 sequence is 12 residues long. CDR3 region: CASRPDRDEQFF. In DNA, the CDR3 is TGTGCCAGCAGACCTGACAGGGATGAGCAGTTCTTC.